The source of this T cell receptor beta chain is a study of shared clonotypes between healthy human individuals (dated by TCRdb to 2019 to 2021). For the wider study: The cohort comprised a couple of women and a few men aged 18 to 49 years. Per donor, three plates each were used for CD4 naive and CD4 memory, two for CD8 naive, and one for CD8 memory. To estimate repertoire size and how much clonotype sharing occurs between individuals, the study deeply sequenced the blood TCR repertoires of roughly 5 healthy adults. Libraries were prepared and TCR repertoires were sequenced by different laboratories using diverse techniques, in order to increase sequencing depth and limit assay-specific biases. Leukapheresis yielded between about 0.94 and 9.5 billion PBMCs per donor.

Overall study results and their limits: Estimated clonotype richness was generally larger for naive than for memory subsets. Sampling was restricted to blood, and TCR repertoires in tissue are likely to differ from TCR repertoires in blood. Even with the large sequencing depth, rarefaction of the sorted-subset datasets indicated that sequencing was incomplete. Around 5.4% of naive CD4, roughly 3.5% of naive CD8, about 2.1% of memory CD4, and 0.4% of memory CD8 clonotypes were shared across several donors. Pairwise subsampling led to the expectation that sequencing depth would affect the degree of clonotype sharing among donors. Because the study included a small number of donors, the genetic and exposure-history diversity represented was limited. Compared with non-shared clonotypes, clonotypes shared by all four sorted-subset donors had higher generation probabilities.

CD8 naive samples were CD45RO-negative cells positively selected for CCR7, giving a CD45RA+CCR7+ population that excluded TemRA cells. Donors were healthy HIV-negative adults with no recently reported acute infections or vaccinations. Every donor was a Caucasian adult residing in Nashville, Tennessee, USA. Blood was obtained by leukapheresis, after which PBMCs were separated by Ficoll-Histopaque density gradient centrifugation and cryopreserved in liquid nitrogen vapor phase. Purity and quantity of every magnetically sorted T cell population were checked by analytical flow cytometry. Genomic DNA was isolated from each sorted fraction and quantified by UV absorbance on a Nanodrop 2000c. Remarks on this clone: No cognate antigen has been identified for it. Per-base qualities were not stored, and no clone one base away is much larger.

TCR CDR3 regions were amplified from genomic DNA by multiplex PCR using the deep immunoSEQ assay. Extracted genomic DNA from each cell subset was spread evenly across all wells of several immunoSEQ 96-well plates, with each plate serving as a replicate. For sorted subsets, about 0.2 ug genomic DNA, equal to about 30,000 T cell genomes, was loaded into each replicate PCR. The purified libraries were quantified using a Qubit 3.0 fluorometer, sized with a Bioanalyzer 2100, and then quantified again using the KAPA Library Quantification kit. Each immunoSEQ 96-well plate was sequenced on its own single-read 150-cycle Illumina NextSeq 550 flow cell. The source study handled its data this way. Because the immunoSEQ output included only junctional sequences and no quality scores, the filtering could not be the same as the filtering used for full-length reads. Sequences were annotated with PyIR, a Python wrapper for IgBLAST v1.9, using IMGT germline references to assign V/J genes and CDR3. Reads were removed for weak V/J assignments (E-value above 1e-6), missing CDR3, stop codons, out-of-frame junctions, or ambiguous translated residues. V3J clonotypes were defined as sequences sharing an identical inferred V gene, J gene, and CDR3 amino acid sequence. To compute the percentage overlap between repertoires, the number of shared unique clonotypes was divided by the size of the smaller repertoire. RTK rarefaction, the Chao1 estimator, and Recon v2.1 estimates of unobserved clonotypes were used to assess repertoire richness. OLGA was used to compute generation probabilities for all TCRbeta clonotypes that the gDNA method yielded from a handful of donors. The clones in this table, taken by TCRdb from immuneACCESS, are in-frame only. Not every clone is retained; where verified, under half of the shortfall comes from an unresolved V gene, and the cause of the rest is unknown. Clone size and V and J calls were adopted from that table, with D and trimming inferred from the DNA. The sample contains around 2.1 million clones, 90% to 95% of them found a single time. The ten largest make up roughly 1.8% of the sample.

Sequencing was done on a sample of naive CD8+ T cells from PBMCs. The cell subset or site label of this sample denotes: CD45RA+CCR7+. The receptor comes from a man younger than 30 in good health. Some clones in this sample may be carry-over from other donors' samples.

The nucleotide sequence reads as follows: TGTGCCGGAAACGCGGGTTCGAACACCGGGGAGCTGTTTTTT. This sequence encodes CAGNAGSNTGELFF. The chain employs TRBV21-1 and TRBJ2-2; the DNA was not compared with TRBD2, the D call given in the table. TRBV21-1 is a recognized pseudogene. The CDR3 measures 14 amino acids from cysteine to phenylalanine. Just CDR3 DNA is preserved here, 42 bases in frame from base 1.